This T cell receptor beta chain was sequenced in a study of cytomegalovirus exposure and HLA in healthy donors. The PCR employed 60 Vbeta primers together with 13 Jbeta primers. The assay was immunoSEQ multiplex PCR, and TCRdb's table has in-frame clones only and misses some. The sample has some 150,000 clones, about four fifths seen once. Trimming pared 3 bases from V and 4 bases from J, leaving 9 bases between. Per the germline V gene, CDR1 is SQVTM and CDR2 is ANQGSEA. This CDR3 is 13 amino acids long. This clone was seen more than once but under ten times. Input material: PBMCs. The rearrangement links TRBV29-1 to TRBJ2-2; D gene unclear. This TCR derives from a man aged 25 to 45 in good health and CMV-seronegative. The CDR3 bases are TGCAGCGTTGAGAAAGCCCCCACCGGGGAGCTGTTTTTT. Its protein product is CSVEKAPTGELFF.